Each of the 23 T cell receptor beta chains below was sequenced from the same sample in a study of shared clonotypes between healthy human individuals. Assay: immunoSEQ multiplex PCR; the TCRdb copy retains only in-frame clones and omits some. Of some 1,100,000 clones detected, about four fifths appear once; the ten largest clones hold under 0.65%. Specimen: memory CD4+ T cells from PBMCs. Documented subset: CD45RA-negative fraction. The receptors stem from a man between 18 and 29 years old in good health. Some clones in this sample may be carry-over from other donors' samples.

The rearrangement uses TRBV28 and TRBJ2-1; TRBD2 might be the D (7 bases). V was pared by 5 bases and J by 7 bases, with 12 bases between. This CDR3 has 13 amino acids. Germline-derived CDR1 and CDR2 are MDHEN and SYDVKM. CDR3 amino acids: CASSIGGGNEQFF. The CDR3 bases are TGTGCCAGCAGTATAGGGGGAGGGAATGAGCAGTTCTTC.

This clone came up many times. The sample carries other DNA sequences with the same CDR3. V usage is TRBV28 and J usage is TRBJ2-2; D is undetermined. The germline CDR1 and CDR2 sequences are MDHEN and SYDVKM. The CDR3 consists of 13 residues. Trimming left V 5 bases short and J 5 bases short, with 9 bases between. The DNA for the CDR3 is TGTGCCAGCAGTCCAACAGCGACCGGGGAGCTGTTTTTT. Its protein is CASSPTATGELFF.

The chain has TRBV11-2 and TRBJ1-5, with D possibly TRBD1 on 5 matching bases. CDR3 length equals 15 residues. The germline CDR1 and CDR2 sequences are SGHAT and FQNNGV. V lost 4 bases, J lost 1 base, and 11 bases lay in between. The CDR3 sequence is CASSSSRDSNQPQHF. CDR3 bases: TGTGCCAGCAGCTCAAGCCGGGACAGCAATCAGCCCCAGCATTTT.

V is TRBV5-1 and J is TRBJ2-7, with a tentative D call TRBD1 (6 bases). There are 15 residues in the CDR3. V dropped 0 bases and J dropped 6 bases, with 16 bases sitting between them. Germline V CDR1 and CDR2: SGHRS, YFSETQ. The CDR3 DNA follows: TGCGCCAGCAGCTTGGTGAGCAGGGGCCCCTCCGAGCAGTACTTC. It translates to CASSLVSRGPSEQYF.

CDR3 DNA sequence: TGTGCCTGGAGAACCCAAGGGCAGGGGAGGATCAGGCAGCCCCAGCATTTT. This translates into CAWRTQGQGRIRQPQHF. The genes are TRBV30 and TRBJ1-5; TRBD1 is a possible D gene (6 bases). CDR3 length: 17 residues. Between the trimmed V and J ends, which lost 3 bases and 7 bases, there was a span of 25 bases. Per germline, CDR1 GTSNPN and CDR2 SVGIG (reference sequence).

The V and J genes are TRBV30 and TRBJ2-7; 7 bases fit TRBD2. The CDR3 has 15 amino acids. Germline V gene data show CDR1 as GTSNPN and CDR2 as SVGIG (reference sequence). V lost 3 bases and J lost 6; bases outside the gene matches: 14. The CDR3 loop reads CAWRSPGTTSGEQYF. CDR3 coding DNA: TGTGCCTGGAGAAGCCCCGGGACTACCTCTGGCGAGCAGTACTTC.

In DNA, the CDR3 is TGCGCCAGCAGCCAAGTTGGGAACACTGAAGCTTTCTTT. Its translation is CASSQVGNTEAFF. The rearrangement joins TRBV4-3 to TRBJ1-1, with no clear D. V lost 1 base, J lost 1 base, and 4 bases lay in between. The V gene's germline CDR1 is LGHNA and CDR2 YSLEER. CDR3 length: 13 amino acids.

The chain recombines TRBV5-1 with TRBJ2-7, with 13 positions matching TRBD2. This CDR3 comprises 16 residues. Germline CDR1 and CDR2: SGHRS and YFSETQ. The J segment lost 5 bases and the V segment lost 4 bases, leaving 9 bases of the junction unmatched. The DNA for the CDR3 is TGCGCCAGCAGCGAGGGACTAGCGGGATTCCAGAACGAGCAGTACTTC. Translating gives CASSEGLAGFQNEQYF.

This clone occurred a few times. The chain recombines TRBV11-2 with TRBJ2-5; D not certain. Germline CDR1 and CDR2: SGHAT and FQNNGV. The V gene lost 4 bases and the J gene lost 2 bases, with 11 bases spanning the gap. This CDR3 comprises 14 residues. CDR3 sequence: CASSSTSVQETQYF. Written as DNA, the CDR3 is TGTGCCAGCAGCTCGACGAGCGTTCAAGAGACCCAGTACTTC.

V gene TRBV7-9 combines with J gene TRBJ2-3, with D uncertain. CDR1 and CDR2 (germline): SEHNR, FQNEAQ (reference sequence). CDR3 length: 13 residues. Trimming took 7 bases from V and 8 from J, leaving 16 bases between them. The CDR3 region is CASTIQAPATQYF. The CDR3 DNA sequence: TGTGCCAGCACAATCCAGGCACCCGCTACGCAGTATTTT.

The rearrangement joins TRBV9 to TRBJ2-2; no reliable D call. The CDR3 sequence is 13 residues long. Trimming stripped 4 bases from V and 3 bases from J, with 7 bases between. In germline, CDR1 is SGDLS, CDR2 YYNGEE. CDR3 sequence reads: CASSRWDTGELFF. DNA of the CDR3: TGTGCCAGCAGCCGCTGGGACACCGGGGAGCTGTTTTTT.

This clone occurred once. CDR3 DNA sequence: TGCAGCGTAGGAGGGTTGGTGGAAAACATTCAGTACTTC. As protein: CSVGGLVENIQYF. The rearrangement joins TRBV29-1 to TRBJ2-4; a possible D gene is TRBD2 (6 bases). With 6 bases removed from V and 5 bases from J, the gap between germline ends came to 14 bases. From germline, CDR1 is SQVTM and CDR2 ANQGSEA. CDR3 length: 13 residues.

This chain connects TRBV7-3 to TRBJ1-2, with 8 bases identical to TRBD1. V lost 2 bases, J lost 7 bases, and 12 bases stayed unmatched. This CDR3 region has 16 residues. The germline V gene encodes CDR1 SGHTA and CDR2 FQGTGA. The CDR3 region has the DNA TGTGCCAGCAGCTTATTAGGTCCAGGGGGCTCTGGTGGCTACACCTTC. As protein: CASSLLGPGGSGGYTF.

The V gene is TRBV11-3, the J gene TRBJ1-1; D remains unclear. This CDR3 has 17 amino acids. Trimming stripped 1 base from V and 4 bases from J, with 19 bases between. CDR1 is SGHNT, CDR2 YENEEA, per germline. CDR3 sequence reads: CASSLVDLAPEGTEAFF. CDR3 sequence (DNA): TGTGCCAGCAGCTTAGTGGATCTCGCTCCGGAGGGCACTGAAGCTTTCTTT. The entire variable domain, with the rest obtained from reference TRBV11-3 and TRBJ1-1, is as follows: EAGVVQSPRYKIIEKKQPVAFWCNPISGHNTLYWYLQNLGQGPELLIRYENEEAVDDSQLPKDRFSAERLKGVDSTLKIQPAELGDSAVYLCASSLVDLAPEGTEAFFGQGTRLTVV.

This clone has only one observation. This chain connects TRBV28 to TRBJ1-5; D is unclear. The V and J ends lost 7 bases and 6 bases respectively, with 10 bases between them. Germline assignment: CDR1 MDHEN and CDR2 SYDVKM. The CDR3 totals 12 residues. This CDR3 is CASTLRFQPQHF. As DNA, the CDR3 is TGTGCCAGCACCCTCCGGTTTCAGCCCCAGCATTTT.

This clone showed up many times. The CDR3 here is CASSQTSGSSYNEQFF. The DNA of the CDR3 is TGCGCCAGCAGCCAAACTAGCGGGAGCTCCTACAATGAGCAGTTCTTC. The V gene is TRBV4-1, the J gene TRBJ2-1; 11 bases agree with TRBD2. V lost 2 bases to trimming and J lost 0 bases; unmatched junction nucleotides: 0. The CDR3 spans 16 residues. The V gene's germline CDR1 is MGHRA and CDR2 YSYEKL.

The chain employs TRBV9 and TRBJ2-2; 10 positions match TRBD2. The CDR3 has 17 residues. Trimming at V came to 3 bases and at J to 2 bases, leaving 7 bases not matched to a gene. Germline CDR1 and CDR2: SGDLS and YYNGEE. CDR3 sequence (DNA): TGTGCCAGCAGCGCCCTAGGACTAGCGGTCAACACCGGGGAGCTGTTTTTT. This translates into CASSALGLAVNTGELFF. The full variable domain, in which reference TRBV9 and TRBJ2-2 provide the parts outside the CDR3, is DSGVTQTPKHLITATGQRVTLRCSPRSGDLSVYWYQQSLDQGLQFLIQYYNGEERAKGNILERFSAQQFPDLHSELNLSSLELGDSALYFCASSALGLAVNTGELFFGEGSRLTVL.

The chain links TRBV6-5 to TRBJ2-7; maybe TRBD1 (5 bases). Germline assignment: CDR1 MNHEY and CDR2 SVGAGI. The CDR3 extends over 14 amino acids. V was cut by 6 bases and J by 2 bases, with 14 bases left in between. CDR3: CASSYQGGPYEQYF. The CDR3 DNA follows: TGTGCCAGCAGCTACCAGGGCGGCCCCTACGAGCAGTACTTC.

The chain has TRBV5-4 and TRBJ2-5; maybe TRBD1 (7 bases). V shed 1 base and J shed 5 bases, with 15 bases lying between them. The germline gives CDR1 SGHNT, CDR2 YYREEE (reference sequence). The CDR3 length is 15 residues. The CDR3 spells CASSLTGGGRETQYF. The CDR3 bases are TGTGCCAGCAGCTTGACCGGAGGGGGCCGTGAGACCCAGTACTTC.

The chain couples TRBV6-6 to TRBJ1-5, with TRBD1 matching 10 bases. Germline loops: CDR1 MNHNY, CDR2 SVGAGI (reference sequence). The CDR3 is 15 residues long. J gave up 7 bases and V 5 bases, and 8 bases lay outside the gene matches. CDR3 bases: TGTGCCAGCAGTCAGGGGACAGGGGAGAACCAGCCCCAGCATTTT. This gives the protein CASSQGTGENQPQHF.

The J gene is TRBJ2-2, the V gene TRBV6-5; the D gene is possibly TRBD1 (6 bases). This CDR3 has 14 residues. V shed 6 bases and J shed 7 bases, with 15 bases lying between them. The germline V gene has CDR1 MNHEY and CDR2 SVGAGI. CDR3 region: CASSLNRANGELFF. The CDR3 nucleotides are TGTGCCAGCAGCCTAAACAGGGCCAACGGGGAGCTGTTTTTT.

In this sample, this clone turned up a few times. V gene TRBV30 combines with J gene TRBJ1-6, with 9 bases fitting TRBD1. Germline V lookup: CDR1 GTSNPN, CDR2 SVGIG (reference sequence). The CDR3 spans 13 residues. V trimming: 8 bases; J trimming: 7 bases; junction bases outside the gene matches: 6. The chain's CDR3 is CAGLGTGNSPLHF. CDR3 in DNA: TGTGCCGGCTTGGGGACAGGGAATTCACCCCTCCACTTT. Looking up the rest from reference TRBV30 and TRBJ1-6 gives the full variable domain: SQTIHQWPATLVQPVGSPLSLECTVEGTSNPNLYWYRQAAGRGLQLLFYSVGIGQISSEVPQNLSASRPQDRQFILSSKKLLLSDSGFYLCAGLGTGNSPLHFGNGTRLTVT.

Ten or more counts support this clone. Other DNA sequences in this specimen translate into the identical CDR3. The V gene is TRBV28, the J gene TRBJ2-6; D call uncertain. Trimming stripped 3 bases from V and 0 bases from J, with 3 bases between. This CDR3 is 14 amino acids long. CDR1 is MDHEN and CDR2 is SYDVKM in the germline V gene. DNA for the CDR3: TGTGCCAGCAGTTTGCCCTCTGGGGCCAACGTCCTGACTTTC. Translated, it gives CASSLPSGANVLTF. The full variable domain, its missing parts supplied by reference TRBV28 and TRBJ2-6, is DVKVTQSSRYLVKRTGEKVFLECVQDMDHENMFWYRQDPGLGLRLIYFSYDVKMKEKGDIPEGYSVSREKKERFSLILESASTNQTSMYLCASSLPSGANVLTFGAGSRLTVL.